These T cell receptor beta chains were read from a single sample in a study of OX40 agonist ivuxolimab in advanced cancers. Here immunoSEQ multiplex PCR was the method, and the copy in TCRdb shows in-frame clones only, minus some. The sample carries 65,000 to 80,000 clones, over 75% recorded once. The sequencing here drew on CD4+ or CD8+ T cells sorted from blood, taken in a trial of the OX40 agonist ivuxolimab. These receptors were taken from an adult with an advanced solid tumor such as melanoma, head and neck, liver or kidney cancer. The CDR3 runs from the conserved cysteine through the conserved F or W. The order of the fields is V gene, clone size, J gene, D gene, CDR3 protein, CDR3 DNA. D genes are given only for firm matches. Clone size appears in some rows only: once, few, many, or a class for an expanded clone.

>TRBV5-1|NA|TRBJ2-6|NA
CASSLGPTLTGANVLTF
TGCGCCAGCAGCTTGGGCCCAACATTGACTGGGGCCAACGTCCTGACTTTC
>TRBV14|NA|TRBJ2-7|NA
CASSQDRGTEDPLAYEQYF
TGTGCCAGCAGCCAAGATCGCGGGACTGAAGACCCTTTAGCCTACGAGCAGTACTTC
>TRBV5-7|NA|TRBJ1-2|NA
CASSWYSDGYTF
TGTGCCAGCAGCTGGTACTCCGATGGCTACACCTTC
>TRBV10-1|NA|TRBJ1-1|NA
CASSETPTLMNTEAFF
TGCGCCAGCAGTGAGACCCCGACCCTAATGAACACTGAAGCTTTCTTT
>TRBV14|NA|TRBJ2-7|NA
CASSQALDGTYEQYF
TGTGCCAGCAGCCAAGCCTTGGACGGTACCTACGAGCAGTACTTC
>TRBV10-1|NA|TRBJ2-2|TRBD1
CASSDYNIPGQGTGELFF
TGCGCCAGCAGTGATTATAACATACCGGGACAGGGGACCGGGGAGCTGTTTTTT
>TRBV10-3|NA|TRBJ1-2|TRBD1
CAISVTGTGGSYGYTF
TGTGCCATCAGTGTCACCGGGACAGGGGGCTCCTATGGCTACACCTTC
>TRBV11-1|NA|TRBJ1-1|NA
CASSLELGGTEAFF
TGTGCCAGCAGCTTAGAATTAGGGGGCACTGAAGCTTTCTTT
>TRBV11-3|NA|TRBJ2-7|TRBD2
CASSMTATSGNEQYF
TGTGCCAGCAGCATGACAGCGACTAGCGGGAACGAGCAGTACTTC
>TRBV18|NA|TRBJ2-3|TRBD2
CASSPRQREVGTDTQYF
TGTGCCAGCTCACCACGCCAGCGGGAGGTGGGGACAGATACGCAGTATTTT
>TRBV6-5|NA|TRBJ2-7|NA
CASSYRKDGAYEQYF
TGTGCCAGCAGTTACCGAAAGGACGGAGCCTACGAGCAGTACTTC
>TRBV5-4|NA|TRBJ1-1|NA
CASSVQMDTEAFF
TGTGCCAGCAGCGTACAGATGGACACTGAAGCTTTCTTT
>TRBV5-1|once|TRBJ1-2|NA
CASSLERSYGYTF
TGCGCCAGCAGCTTGGAACGCAGTTATGGCTACACCTTC
>TRBV5-4|NA|TRBJ2-3|TRBD2
CASSRGLAGGDGTDTQYF
TGTGCCAGCAGCCGGGGACTAGCGGGAGGGGATGGCACAGATACGCAGTATTTT
>TRBV30|NA|TRBJ2-6|NA
CAWSLGTGANVLTF
TGTGCCTGGAGTCTGGGCACTGGGGCCAACGTCCTGACTTTC
>TRBV18|NA|TRBJ2-3|NA
CASSPNTNTDTQYF
TGTGCCAGCTCACCAAATACCAACACAGATACGCAGTATTTT
>TRBV27|NA|TRBJ2-3|NA
CASSFRDNPTSDTQYF
TGTGCCAGCAGTTTCCGCGACAACCCCACCTCAGATACGCAGTATTTT